This TCR beta chain derives from a study of tumor-infiltrating lymphocytes in localized non-small cell lung cancer. At the level of the study: The cohort mixed smokers and never-smokers, several histologies, and some post-neoadjuvant-chemotherapy samples. Study findings and constraints: No T-cell fraction difference was seen between IM1 and IM2 tumors.

This CDR3 is built from 18 residues. Trimming cost V 2 bases and J 9 bases; bases outside gene matches: 18. Looked up from germline, CDR1 is SGDLS and CDR2 is YYNGEE. Assay: immunoSEQ multiplex PCR; the TCRdb copy retains only in-frame clones and omits some. Of 5,800 or so clones in the sample, roughly 78% were seen once. This clone was counted only a few times. As yet, its antigen is unknown. This receptor was identified in a human donor with non-small cell lung cancer. The chain employs TRBV9 and TRBJ2-1; TRBD2 matches 9 bases. Sequenced material: uninvolved lung tissue not adjacent to the tumor. The CDR3 is CASSVGPSREGRFGEQFF. The CDR3, as DNA: TGTGCCAGCAGCGTCGGACCCTCGCGGGAGGGCCGTTTCGGTGAGCAGTTCTTC.